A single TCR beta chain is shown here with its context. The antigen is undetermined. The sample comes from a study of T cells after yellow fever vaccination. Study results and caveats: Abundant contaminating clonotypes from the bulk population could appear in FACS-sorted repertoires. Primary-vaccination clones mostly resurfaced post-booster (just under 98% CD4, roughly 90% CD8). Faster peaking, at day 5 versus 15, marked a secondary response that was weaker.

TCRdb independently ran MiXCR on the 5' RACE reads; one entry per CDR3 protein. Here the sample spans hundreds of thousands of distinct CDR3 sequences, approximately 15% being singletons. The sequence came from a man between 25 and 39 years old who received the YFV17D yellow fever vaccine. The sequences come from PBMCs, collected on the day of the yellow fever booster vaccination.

CDR3 nucleotide sequence: TGCAGTGCTAGAGACAGGACTAGCGGGCTAACCGGGGAGCTGTTTTTT. It specifies CSARDRTSGLTGELFF. This rearrangement joins TRBV20-1 to TRBJ2-2; 11 bases agree with TRBD2. The germline V gene has CDR1 DFQATT and CDR2 SNEGSKA (reference sequence). V was pared by 0 bases and J by 5 bases, with 5 bases of the junction left unmatched. The CDR3 has 16 amino acids.